This T cell receptor beta chain was captured in a study of OX40 agonist ivuxolimab in advanced cancers. Study outcomes and limitations: Among the lowest peripheral clonal expansion occurred in 0.1-3.0 mg/kg partial responders.

TCRdb's table, derived via immunoSEQ multiplex PCR, lists solely in-frame clones and lacks some. The sample has tens of thousands of clones, 88% seen once; the top ten hold about 1%. The germline CDR1 and CDR2 sequences are SGHNT and YENEEA. V lost 0 bases and J 3 bases, leaving 11 bases between the germline ends. The CDR3 totals 15 residues. A word on this clone: Its antigen is still unknown.

The chain links TRBV11-3 to TRBJ1-1, with D unresolved. Sequences were derived from CD4+ or CD8+ T cells sorted from blood, sampled in a trial of the OX40 agonist ivuxolimab. The source is an adult with an advanced solid tumor such as melanoma, head and neck, liver or kidney cancer. CDR3 coding DNA: TGTGCCAGCAGCTTAGATGCAGAGTCAGACACTGAAGCTTTCTTT. Amino acid sequence: CASSLDAESDTEAFF.